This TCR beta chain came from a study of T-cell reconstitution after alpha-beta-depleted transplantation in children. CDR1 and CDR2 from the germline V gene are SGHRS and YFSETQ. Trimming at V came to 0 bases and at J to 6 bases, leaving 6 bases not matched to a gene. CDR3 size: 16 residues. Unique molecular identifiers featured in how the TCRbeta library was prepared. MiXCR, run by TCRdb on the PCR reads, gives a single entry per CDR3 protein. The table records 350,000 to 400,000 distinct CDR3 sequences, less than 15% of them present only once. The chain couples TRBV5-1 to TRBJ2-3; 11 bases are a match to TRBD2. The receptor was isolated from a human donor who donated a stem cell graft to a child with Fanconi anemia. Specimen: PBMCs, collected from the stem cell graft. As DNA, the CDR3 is TGCGCCAGCAGCTTGGAATTACTAGCGGGAGTGGATACGCAGTATTTT. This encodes CASSLELLAGVDTQYF.